The 25 T cell receptor beta chains reported below all come from one sample, sequenced in a study of T cells after yellow fever vaccination. TCRdb called the 5' RACE reads again in MiXCR, with one record for every CDR3 protein. The table lists hundreds of thousands of distinct CDR3 sequences, roughly 8% of them singletons, with approximately 15% in the top ten. Sequencing used PBMCs, obtained more than 35 days after the first yellow fever vaccination. The source is a man younger than 35 who received the YFV17D yellow fever vaccine.

CDR3 nucleotide sequence: TGTGCCAGCAGTTACCCGATAGGCCGGGGACAAGAGACCCAGTACTTC. Encoded protein: CASSYPIGRGQETQYF. The chain combines TRBV6-2 or TRBV6-3 with TRBJ2-5; a possible D gene is TRBD2 (5 bases). CDR3 length equals 16 residues. Germline-derived CDR1 and CDR2 are MNHEY and SVGEGT. With 2 bases removed from V and 2 bases from J, the gap between germline ends came to 15 bases.

This clonotype showed up just a few times. This chain uses TRBV28 with TRBJ1-1; 8 bases map to TRBD1. The CDR3 runs to 16 residues. With V trimmed by 5 bases and J by 5 bases, 13 bases remained unmatched. The germline V gene has CDR1 MDHEN and CDR2 SYDVKM. The CDR3 sequence: CASSLSTGQGRTEAFF. CDR3 DNA: TGTGCCAGCAGTCTTTCAACCGGACAGGGAAGGACTGAAGCTTTCTTT.

The sample holds a few counts of this clonotype. The V and J genes are TRBV5-1 and TRBJ2-2, with a possible D match to TRBD1 (6 bases). Trimming removed 4 bases at V and 5 bases at J, with 15 bases between. Germline CDR1 is SGHRS and CDR2 is YFSETQ. The CDR3 contains 15 residues. In DNA form, the CDR3 reads TGCGCCAGCAGCCAGACTAACAGGGAAACCGGGGAGCTGTTTTTT. Translating gives CASSQTNRETGELFF.

This clonotype has a handful of counts. The chain employs TRBV20-1 and TRBJ1-5; weak D call: TRBD1 (6 bases). The V gene's germline CDR1 is DFQATT and CDR2 SNEGSKA (reference sequence). The V end lost 1 base, the J end lost 9 bases, and 13 bases lay between the germline ends. CDR3 length: 13 residues. DNA of the CDR3: TGCAGTGCTAGAGGCAGGGGTGAGGGGCCCCAGCATTTT. It specifies CSARGRGEGPQHF.

This clonotype has only a few counts. This sequence joins TRBV7-2 and TRBJ2-5, with TRBD2 identical over 12 bases. Germline loops: CDR1 SGHTA, CDR2 FQGNSA. This CDR3 has 15 amino acids. The trim removed 7 bases at V and 2 bases at J, leaving 5 bases unmatched. CDR3 sequence reads: CASKTSGGTQETQYF. CDR3 DNA: TGTGCCAGCAAGACTAGCGGGGGAACTCAAGAGACCCAGTACTTC. The full variable domain, completed using reference TRBV7-2 and TRBJ2-5, is GAGVSQSPSNKVTEKGKDVELRCDPISGHTALYWYRQSLGQGLEFLIYFQGNSAPDKSGLPSDRFSAERTGGSVSTLTIQRTQQEDSAVYLCASKTSGGTQETQYFGPGTRLLVL.

A few counts support this clonotype. This chain joins TRBV6-1 and TRBJ1-4, with D unresolved. Trimming left V 8 bases short and J 8 bases short, with 15 bases between. This CDR3 is built from 13 residues. The V gene's germline CDR1 is MNHNS and CDR2 SASEGT. CDR3 coding DNA: TGTGCCAGCTCTGAACGACTTGGAGAAAAACTGTTTTTT. Amino acid sequence: CASSERLGEKLFF.

The chain recombines TRBV12-3 or TRBV12-4 with TRBJ2-7, with TRBD1 matching 8 bases. V was clipped by 4 bases and J by 1 base; unmatched bases: 9. This CDR3 comprises 16 residues. In nucleotides, the CDR3 is TGTGCCAGCAGTTACCCAGGGGGCGGGGCGTCCTACGAGCAGTACTTC. This codes for CASSYPGGGASYEQYF.

This clonotype has a handful of counts. This chain joins TRBV12-3 or TRBV12-4 and TRBJ1-6; D gene ambiguous. The CDR3 extends over 13 amino acids. V was trimmed by 5 bases and J by 8 bases, leaving 10 bases between them. For the CDR3, the DNA is TGTGCCAGCAGTCCCTCGGCTTATTCACCCCTCCACTTT. Protein product: CASSPSAYSPLHF.

This chain uses TRBV29-1 with TRBJ2-7; 12 bases are shared with TRBD2. Germline V gives CDR1 SQVTM, CDR2 ANQGSEA. V shed 2 bases and J 2 bases; nucleotides not matched to a gene: 4. This CDR3 has 15 residues. The chain's CDR3 is CSVERLAGVTYEQYF. The CDR3 nucleotides are TGCAGCGTTGAACGACTAGCGGGGGTCACCTACGAGCAGTACTTC.

Points on this clonotype: The junction does not match germline at one end; this may be a read error. V is TRBV7-8 and J is TRBJ1-5, with D unresolved. Germline-derived CDR1 and CDR2 are SGHVS and FQNEAQ. The CDR3 contains 14 residues. CDR3 in amino acids: CACSTRASNQPQHF. The CDR3 nucleotides read TGTGCCTGCAGCACCCGGGCCTCTAATCAGCCCCAGCATTTT.

The chain joins TRBV4-3 to TRBJ1-4, with D perhaps TRBD1 (6 bases). CDR1 and CDR2 (germline): LGHNA, YSLEER. The CDR3 consists of 15 residues. Trimming took 1 base from V and 8 from J, leaving 14 bases between them. CDR3 loop: CASSQGGRLGEKLFF. The CDR3 region has the DNA TGCGCCAGCAGCCAAGGGGGGCGGTTGGGGGAAAAACTGTTTTTT.

The chain is built from TRBV19 and TRBJ1-6; the D is unclear. With 3 bases removed from V and 9 bases from J, the gap between germline ends came to 9 bases. The CDR3 is made up of 13 amino acids. Germline V gives CDR1 LNHDA, CDR2 SQIVND (reference sequence). The CDR3 spells CASSITTISPLHF. The CDR3, as DNA: TGTGCCAGTAGTATCACGACTATTTCACCCCTCCACTTT.

This clonotype has just a few counts. This chain joins TRBV20-1 and TRBJ2-3; TRBD2 agrees at 8 bases. V shed 0 bases and J 4 bases; nucleotides not matched to a gene: 6. Germline V gene lookup returns CDR1 DFQATT and CDR2 SNEGSKA (reference sequence). The CDR3 has 15 amino acids. The CDR3 protein is CSARDQRGSADTQYF. CDR3 sequence (DNA): TGCAGTGCTAGAGATCAGCGGGGGAGCGCAGATACGCAGTATTTT.

The chain combines TRBV20-1 with TRBJ2-7; possibly TRBD2 for D (6 bases). Germline-derived CDR1 and CDR2 are DFQATT and SNEGSKA (reference sequence). The CDR3 loop spans 14 amino acids. The ends were cut back, 3 bases at V and 4 bases at J, with 16 bases in the middle. CDR3 DNA sequence: TGCAGTGCTAGGGGAGGATCGGGGCGATACGAGCAGTACGTC. The encoded protein is CSARGGSGRYEQYV.

This clonotype was detected a few times. This chain links TRBV20-1 with TRBJ2-5; no reliable D call. The V end was cut by 0 bases, the J end by 6 bases, with 11 bases between. The CDR3 totals 13 residues. Germline CDR1 is DFQATT and CDR2 is SNEGSKA (reference sequence). The CDR3 here is CSARDLALKTQYF. Here the CDR3 DNA reads TGCAGTGCTAGAGATTTAGCTCTAAAGACCCAGTACTTC.

The chain has TRBV6-2 or TRBV6-3 and TRBJ2-1; 9 nucleotides line up with TRBD2. J was trimmed by 4 bases and V by 4 bases; bases with no gene match: 8. The germline V gene encodes CDR1 MNHEY and CDR2 SVGEGT. The CDR3 runs 16 residues. The CDR3 here is CASSSWSRGGYNEQFF. The CDR3 DNA sequence: TGTGCCAGCAGTTCGTGGTCGCGGGGGGGATACAATGAGCAGTTCTTC.

This clonotype has ten or more counts. At one of its ends the junction is not consistent with the germline gene, which may arise from a read error. The chain is built from TRBV5-1 and TRBJ1-1; 8 positions match TRBD1. This CDR3 is 13 amino acids long. The germline CDR1 and CDR2 sequences are SGHRS and YFSETQ. The CDR3 protein is CASSLQGGTEAFF. The CDR3 DNA is TGTGCCAGCAGCTTACAGGGGGGGACTGAAGCTTTCTTT.

In this sample, this clonotype turned up a few times. The rearrangement uses TRBV5-1 and TRBJ2-7, with D unresolved. Germline CDR1 SGHRS, CDR2 YFSETQ. There are 9 residues in the CDR3. With 7 bases removed from V and 12 bases from J, the gap between germline ends came to 11 bases. CDR3 nucleotide sequence: TGCGCCAGCTGGAGCCGCTCGTACGTC. This sequence encodes CASWSRSYV.

The chain recombines TRBV7-9 with TRBJ2-3; D might be TRBD2 (7 bases). The germline V and J ends were trimmed by 6 bases and 5 bases, with 18 bases remaining between them. The germline CDR1 and CDR2 sequences are SEHNR and FQNEAQ (reference sequence). The CDR3 has 15 residues. The CDR3 DNA reads as TGTGCCAGCAGACCAGTACGGGGGGCCGAAGATACGCAGTATTTT. It encodes CASRPVRGAEDTQYF.

The chain couples TRBV3-1 to TRBJ2-1; 11 bases match TRBD2. CDR1 and CDR2 from the germline V gene are LGHDT and YNNKEL (reference sequence). J lost 0 bases, V lost 0 bases, and 1 base had no gene match. The CDR3 consists of 17 residues. The DNA of the CDR3 is TGTGCCAGCAGCCAAGAGGGACTAGCGGTCTCCTACAATGAGCAGTTCTTC. It translates to CASSQEGLAVSYNEQFF.

This clonotype was counted only a few times. The V gene is TRBV7-2, the J gene TRBJ2-1; no definite D call. V shed 2 bases and J shed 5 bases, with 10 bases lying between them. CDR1 SGHTA and CDR2 FQGNSA come from the germline V gene. The CDR3 is 14 amino acids. CDR3 residues: CASSLLRRHNEQFF. The CDR3, as DNA: TGTGCCAGCAGCTTACTAAGACGCCACAATGAGCAGTTCTTC.

This clonotype came up a few times. This rearrangement joins TRBV10-3 to TRBJ1-1; D not certain. Germline V gene lookup returns CDR1 ENHRY and CDR2 SYGVKD. The V end was cut by 6 bases, the J end by 1 base, with 9 bases between. The CDR3 spans 13 residues. The CDR3 region has the DNA TGTGCCATCAGCGGCAGCTCGAACACTGAAGCTTTCTTT. Amino acid sequence: CAISGSSNTEAFF.

This clonotype has a handful of counts. V and J are TRBV4-1 and TRBJ1-3; weak D call: TRBD1 (6 bases). CDR1 and CDR2 from the germline V gene are MGHRA and YSYEKL. Deletions cut 8 bases from V and 0 bases from J, with 8 bases between. The CDR3 spans 13 residues. DNA for the CDR3: TGCGCCAGCCTGGACAGCTCTGGAAACACCATATATTTT. It yields the protein CASLDSSGNTIYF.

This clonotype was seen a handful of times. The CDR3 here is CASTEGPGDEQYV. The CDR3 DNA follows: TGTGCCAGCACCGAAGGCCCAGGGGACGAGCAGTACGTC. The chain combines TRBV6-6 with TRBJ2-7; tentative D call: TRBD1 (6 bases). The CDR3 extends over 13 amino acids. CDR1 is MNHNY, CDR2 SVGAGI, per germline (reference sequence). The V end was cut by 7 bases, the J end by 5 bases, with 15 bases between.

Regarding this clonotype: Possible read error: a much larger clone is one base away. V and J are TRBV5-1 and TRBJ2-1, with a weak D call TRBD2 (6 bases). Trimming pared 4 bases from V and 9 bases from J, leaving 14 bases between. There are 13 residues in the CDR3. Germline V gives CDR1 SGHRS, CDR2 YFSETQ. The CDR3 nucleotides read TGCGCCAGCAGCGGGCGGACGGAGGGTGAGCAGTTCTTC. This translates into CASSGRTEGEQFF.